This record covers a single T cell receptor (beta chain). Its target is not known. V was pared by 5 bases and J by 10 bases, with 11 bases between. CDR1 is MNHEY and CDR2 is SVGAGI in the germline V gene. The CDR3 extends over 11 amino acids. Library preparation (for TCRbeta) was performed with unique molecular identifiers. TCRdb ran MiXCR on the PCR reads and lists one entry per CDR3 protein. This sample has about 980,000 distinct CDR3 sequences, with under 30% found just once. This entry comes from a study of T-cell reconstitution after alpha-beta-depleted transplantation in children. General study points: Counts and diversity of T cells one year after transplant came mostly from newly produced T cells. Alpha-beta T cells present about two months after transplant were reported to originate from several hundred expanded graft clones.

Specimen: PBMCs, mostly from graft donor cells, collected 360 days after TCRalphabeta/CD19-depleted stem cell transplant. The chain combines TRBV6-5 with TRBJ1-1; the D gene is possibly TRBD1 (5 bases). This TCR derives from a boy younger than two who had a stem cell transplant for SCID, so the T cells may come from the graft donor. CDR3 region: CASSTGLRAFF. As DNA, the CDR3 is TGTGCCAGCAGTACGGGACTCAGAGCTTTCTTT.